Below are 13 T cell receptor beta chains sequenced from a single sample in a study of T cell responses to AZD1222 COVID-19 vaccine. Some clones are missing from TCRdb's copy, which holds only in-frame ones; the method was immunoSEQ multiplex PCR. The sample holds approximately 150,000 clones, 85% to 95% seen once. The sample here was peripheral blood, taken on day 0 of AZD1222 vaccination. Source of these receptors: an adult in good health.

The chain couples TRBV7-2 to TRBJ1-6; TRBD1 matches at 9 bases. V gave up 7 bases and J gave up 3 bases; unmatched junction bases: 16. CDR1 is SGHTA and CDR2 is FQGNSA in the germline V gene. This CDR3 spans 19 amino acids. CDR3 amino acids: CASTTHPSSGQGYNSPLHF. CDR3 in DNA: TGTGCCAGCACCACACATCCATCCTCGGGACAGGGCTATAATTCACCCCTCCACTTT.

J is TRBJ1-4 and V is TRBV7-2, with TRBD1 matching over 7 bases. From germline, CDR1 is SGHTA and CDR2 FQGNSA. V trimming: 5 bases; J trimming: 6 bases; junction bases outside the gene matches: 9. The CDR3 covers 15 residues. The CDR3 sequence: CASSPTGTAHEKLFF. The CDR3 DNA reads as TGTGCCAGCAGCCCTACCGGGACAGCTCATGAAAAACTGTTTTTT.

The chain employs TRBV6-2 or TRBV6-3 and TRBJ1-4; no firm D call. Germline CDR1 and CDR2: MNHEY and SVGEGT. Trimming removed 0 bases at V and 10 bases at J, with 6 bases between. This CDR3 comprises 12 residues. The CDR3, as DNA: TGTGCCAGCAGTTACTCAGGTGGAAAACTGTTTTTT. Its protein product is CASSYSGGKLFF.

The rearrangement links TRBV12-5 to TRBJ2-5, with a weak D call TRBD2 (5 bases). CDR3 length equals 15 residues. Trimming removed 1 base from V and 4 bases from J, with 13 bases in between. In germline, CDR1 is LGHNT, CDR2 FRNRAP. The CDR3, as DNA: TGTGCTAGTGGTTTGGGTTGGTACGGGGTAGAGACCCAGTACTTC. It is translated as CASGLGWYGVETQYF.

The chain employs TRBV30 and TRBJ1-6; D is perhaps TRBD1 (6 bases). V dropped 6 bases and J dropped 6 bases, with 15 bases sitting between them. CDR3 length: 14 amino acids. Germline lookup yields CDR1 GTSNPN and CDR2 SVGIG (reference sequence). For the CDR3, the DNA is TGTGCCTGTTGGGGGCCGGCTCTTAATTCACCCCTCCACTTT. Translation gives CACWGPALNSPLHF. Full variable domain (outside the CDR3, taken from reference TRBV30 and TRBJ1-6): SQTIHQWPATLVQPVGSPLSLECTVEGTSNPNLYWYRQAAGRGLQLLFYSVGIGQISSEVPQNLSASRPQDRQFILSSKKLLLSDSGFYLCACWGPALNSPLHFGNGTRLTVT.

The CDR3 DNA reads TGTGCCAGCAGCGGGGCAGGGAGCACTGAAGCTTTCTTT. Translated: CASSGAGSTEAFF. This chain uses TRBV25-1 with TRBJ1-1; the D gene is possibly TRBD1 (5 bases). Trimming stripped 6 bases from V and 4 bases from J, with 12 bases between. CDR1 is MGHDK, CDR2 SYGVNS, per germline. The CDR3 contains 13 residues.

In DNA form, the CDR3 reads TGTGCCAGCAGTTTATCGGGGATGAGGGACAGGTTCACTGAAGCTTTCTTT. Its translation is CASSLSGMRDRFTEAFF. The V and J genes are TRBV27 and TRBJ1-1; TRBD1 matches at 8 bases. This CDR3 has 17 residues. The V and J ends lost 0 bases and 4 bases, in that order; junction bases with no gene match: 10. CDR1 is MNHEY and CDR2 is SMNVEV in the germline V gene (reference sequence).

The chain carries TRBV4-3 and TRBJ2-3; the D gene is possibly TRBD2 (6 bases). Trimming stripped 0 bases from V and 5 bases from J, with 18 bases between. CDR3 length equals 17 residues. CDR1 is LGHNA and CDR2 is YSLEER in the germline V gene. In nucleotides, the CDR3 is TGCGCCAGCAGCCAAGATTTTACTAGCTCGGCGGGAGATACGCAGTATTTT. Translation gives CASSQDFTSSAGDTQYF.

The genes are TRBV5-4 and TRBJ1-1, with D tentatively TRBD1 (6 bases). This CDR3 is built from 13 residues. Per germline, CDR1 SGHNT and CDR2 YYREEE (reference sequence). Trimming took off 3 bases at V and 11 bases at J, with 17 bases between the two ends. CDR3 sequence reads: CASSSSGGSDAFF. The DNA of the CDR3 is TGTGCCAGCAGCTCGTCGGGGGGCTCGGATGCTTTCTTT.

The V call is TRBV29-1, the J call TRBJ1-1, with a tentative D call TRBD1 (6 bases). Trimming pared 7 bases from V and 6 bases from J, leaving 33 bases between. This CDR3 has 18 amino acids. Per the germline V gene, CDR1 is SQVTM and CDR2 is ANQGSEA. CDR3 nucleotides: TGCAGCGGGGGTTTTTTAGGGCAAGAACAGGGAATTATCTCTGAAGCTTTCTTT. Amino acids: CSGGFLGQEQGIISEAFF.

V usage is TRBV2 and J usage is TRBJ1-3; D is undetermined. The germline gives CDR1 SNHLY, CDR2 FYNNEI. Deletions cut 6 bases from V and 2 bases from J, with 14 bases between. The CDR3 totals 15 residues. CDR3 region: CASSPIRATGNTIYF. In DNA, the CDR3 is TGTGCCAGCAGCCCTATCCGGGCGACTGGAAACACCATATATTTT.

The chain has TRBV5-1 and TRBJ1-2; D is possibly TRBD1 (5 bases). The CDR3 loop spans 13 amino acids. Trimming removed 4 bases from V and 11 bases from J, with 18 bases in between. Germline assignment: CDR1 SGHRS and CDR2 YFSETQ. CDR3: CASSPLGLGPYTF. The CDR3 DNA follows: TGCGCCAGCAGCCCCTTGGGGCTTGGGCCTTACACCTTC.

The rearrangement joins TRBV13 to TRBJ1-4, with D perhaps matching TRBD1 (5 bases). Trimming took off 2 bases at V and 6 bases at J, with 7 bases between the two ends. The CDR3 is 13 amino acids. Germline CDR1 and CDR2: PRHDT and FYEKMQ (reference sequence). CDR3 sequence (DNA): TGTGCCAGCAGCTTAACGGGGGATGAAAAACTGTTTTTT. The encoded protein is CASSLTGDEKLFF.